These T cell receptor beta chains were read from a single sample in a study of T-cell reconstitution after alpha-beta-depleted transplantation in children. TCRdb fed the PCR reads into MiXCR, producing one record per CDR3 protein. The sample has 800,000 to 1,000,000 distinct CDR3 sequences; around 30% are singletons. Sequenced material: PBMCs, mostly from graft donor cells, taken 360 days after TCRalphabeta/CD19-depleted stem cell transplant. The receptors here all came from a boy in the first two years of life who had a stem cell transplant for SCID, so the T cells may come from the graft donor. Each CDR3 is given with its conserved first and last residue. The order of the fields is D gene, clone size, V gene, J gene, CDR3 DNA, CDR3 protein. The D gene is left open where the match is weak. Rows may omit the clone size; those that give it use once, few, many or a size class.

TRBD2	-	TRBV12-3/TRBV12-4	TRBJ2-3	TGTGCCAGCAGTTTAGCTAGCGGGGGGACCACAGATACGCAGTATTTT	CASSLASGGTTDTQYF
TRBD1	-	TRBV30	TRBJ1-1	TGTGCCTGGAGTGTTGGACAGGCGAGGACTGAAGCTTTCTTT	CAWSVGQARTEAFF
-	-	TRBV11-2	TRBJ1-1	TGTGCCAGCAGGGAGCTTAGCGTTTTTGACACTGAAGCTTTCTTT	CASRELSVFDTEAFF
-	few	TRBV20-1	TRBJ1-6	TGCAGTGCTAGAGTGGTACTTGGGCAAGGTTCACCCCTCCACTTT	CSARVVLGQGSPLHF
TRBD2	-	TRBV6-1	TRBJ2-2	TGTGCCAGCAGTCAATCCGGGACTAGCGGGGCCTCAGTCACCGGGGAGCTGTTTTTT	CASSQSGTSGASVTGELFF
-	few	TRBV5-1	TRBJ2-7	TGCGCCAGCAGCTCGCCCGGGACGGCGGTCCCCTTCTACGATCAGTACTTC	CASSSPGTAVPFYDQYF
TRBD2	-	TRBV4-1	TRBJ2-3	TGCGCCAGCAGCCAAGAATTCTGGAGCGGGGGGAACACAGATACGCAGTATTTT	CASSQEFWSGGNTDTQYF
-	-	TRBV4-2	TRBJ2-5	TGTGCCAGCAGCCAAGATTTGCTAGCGGAGACCCAGTACTTC	CASSQDLLAETQYF
-	few	TRBV9	TRBJ2-7	TGTGCCAGCAGCGTAGTGAGTAGTGCGGGCGAGCAGTACTTC	CASSVVSSAGEQYF
TRBD1	-	TRBV6-1	TRBJ1-1	TGTGCCAGCAGCCCCCGGGACAGGGATGGAGAAGCTTTCTTT	CASSPRDRDGEAFF
TRBD2	-	TRBV6-1	TRBJ2-3	TGTGCCAGTCGCGCATCCGAGCGGGGGACGCAGTATTTT	CASRASERGTQYF
TRBD2	-	TRBV7-7	TRBJ2-1	TGTGCCAGCAGCTTAGCCCCTAGCGGGGGCAATGAGCAGTTCTTC	CASSLAPSGGNEQFF
-	-	TRBV7-9	TRBJ2-1	TGTGCCAGCAGCTTAACGGGTCGGGGAGCCAGCGATGAGCAGTTCTTC	CASSLTGRGASDEQFF
-	few	TRBV29-1	TRBJ1-1	TGCAGCGCCCTAACCCACCCAGTGAACACTGAAGCTTTCTTT	CSALTHPVNTEAFF
TRBD2	few	TRBV5-1	TRBJ2-1	TGCGCCAGCACTCGCCCCGGGACTAGAGACAATGAGCAGTTCTTC	CASTRPGTRDNEQFF
TRBD2	-	TRBV4-3	TRBJ2-5	TGCGCCAGCAGCCAGGGACTAGCGGGGCCTCAAGAGACCCAGTACTTC	CASSQGLAGPQETQYF
TRBD2	-	TRBV7-2	TRBJ2-1	TGTGCCAGCAGCCTAGCGGGGGGGCGATTCAATGAGCAGTTCTTC	CASSLAGGRFNEQFF
-	few	TRBV10-3	TRBJ2-2	TGTGCCATCAGTGAGCGGGGGCCCGGGGAGCTGTTTTTT	CAISERGPGELFF
-	-	TRBV7-3	TRBJ2-5	TGTGCCAGCAGCCCCCGGCGTTTCGAGACCCAGTACTTC	CASSPRRFETQYF
-	-	TRBV7-2	TRBJ2-2	TGTGCCAGCAGCTTAAGCTGGGGGGCAAACACCGGGGAGCTGTTTTTT	CASSLSWGANTGELFF
-	-	TRBV29-1	TRBJ2-1	TGCAGCGTGTTACCGGGACAATTCAGCAATGAGCAGTTCTTC	CSVLPGQFSNEQFF
-	-	TRBV30	TRBJ2-5	TGTGCCTGGAACGGGGGCCGGGAGACCCAGTACTTC	CAWNGGRETQYF
-	few	TRBV29-1	TRBJ2-7	TGCAGCATTGTGGGTGGCAGCACCTACGAGCAGTACTTC	CSIVGGSTYEQYF
-	-	TRBV20-1	TRBJ1-4	TGCAGTACTATACCGGGAACTACAACTAATGAAAAACTGTTTTTT	CSTIPGTTTNEKLFF
-	-	TRBV12-3/TRBV12-4	TRBJ2-5	TGTGCCAGCACTACGACCATCGATAAGGAGACCCAGTACTTC	CASTTTIDKETQYF
-	-	TRBV12-5	TRBJ2-3	TGTGCTAGTGGTTTGGTTCGTCTGGGGTCCCTCACAGATACGCAGTATTTT	CASGLVRLGSLTDTQYF
TRBD1	-	TRBV20-1	TRBJ1-1	TGCAGTGCTCGTCCTAGACAGGGACGGAACACTGAAGCTTTCTTT	CSARPRQGRNTEAFF
TRBD2	-	TRBV4-1	TRBJ2-3	TGCGCCAGCAGCCAACCCCCTTCCAGCGGGGGGGCCAGAGATACGCAGTATTTT	CASSQPPSSGGARDTQYF